Below, 20 T cell receptor beta chains from the same sample are listed, as sequenced in a study of identical twins. TCRdb fed the 5' RACE reads into MiXCR, producing one record per CDR3 protein. The profile shows around 670,000 distinct CDR3 sequences, roughly 6% of them singletons. The sample comprised naive T cells sorted from blood. The receptors stem from a man aged 18-30 years in good health.

This clonotype came up a few times. The rearrangement links TRBV4-1 to TRBJ1-6; D gene unclear. V was clipped by 0 bases and J by 0 bases, with 9 bases between them. Per germline, CDR1 MGHRA and CDR2 YSYEKL. CDR3 length equals 17 residues. CDR3 amino acids: CASSQDRTDSYNSPLHF. The CDR3 bases are TGCGCCAGCAGCCAAGATCGGACGGACTCCTATAATTCACCCCTCCACTTT.

This clonotype was observed at least ten times. This chain uses TRBV20-1 with TRBJ2-7; perhaps TRBD2 as D (5 bases). Germline CDR1 DFQATT, CDR2 SNEGSKA (reference sequence). Trimming took off 1 base at V and 6 bases at J, with 10 bases between the two ends. The CDR3 loop spans 12 amino acids. Written as DNA, the CDR3 is TGCAGTGCTAGAGGACTAACCGGCGAGCAGTACTTC. It yields the protein CSARGLTGEQYF.

This clonotype was observed a handful of times. This chain joins TRBV2 and TRBJ2-3; TRBD1 might be the D (5 bases). Deletions cut 2 bases from V and 0 bases from J, with 9 bases between. The CDR3 runs to 15 residues. The germline gives CDR1 SNHLY, CDR2 FYNNEI. CDR3 in amino acids: CASSERQRSTDTQYF. CDR3 bases: TGTGCCAGCAGTGAAAGACAGAGGAGCACAGATACGCAGTATTTT.

Ten or more counts support this clonotype. The rearrangement links TRBV12-3 or TRBV12-4 to TRBJ2-2, with 7 nucleotides matching TRBD2. V gave up 3 bases and J gave up 6 bases; unmatched junction bases: 7. The CDR3 sequence is 15 residues long. DNA of the CDR3: TGTGCCAGCAGTTTGCTCGCGGGAGCATCCGGGGAGCTGTTTTTT. As protein: CASSLLAGASGELFF.

There are many counts of this clonotype. The V call is TRBV9, the J call TRBJ2-1; 9 positions agree with TRBD2. There are 16 residues in the CDR3. CDR1 is SGDLS, CDR2 YYNGEE, per germline. The V segment lost 4 bases and the J segment 3 bases; nucleotides outside the gene matches: 8. Written as DNA, the CDR3 is TGTGCCAGCAGCACCCGAGCGGGAGGCTTCTACAATGAGCAGTTCTTC. As protein: CASSTRAGGFYNEQFF.

This clonotype has ten or more counts. The J gene is TRBJ2-2, the V gene TRBV5-1, with no clear D. CDR1 and CDR2 (germline): SGHRS, YFSETQ. The CDR3 consists of 15 residues. Trimming left V 4 bases short and J 0 bases short, with 10 bases between. CDR3 in DNA: TGCGCCAGCAGCCCGGACGTCGCGAACACCGGGGAGCTGTTTTTT. It codes for CASSPDVANTGELFF.

This clonotype was found many times. This rearrangement joins TRBV7-2 to TRBJ2-4, with no clear D. The V gene lost 0 bases and the J gene lost 0 bases, with 9 bases spanning the gap. Germline V gene data show CDR1 as SGHTA and CDR2 as FQGNSA. The CDR3 has 16 residues. The CDR3 region is CASSLARELAKNIQYF. The CDR3 nucleotides read TGTGCCAGCAGCTTAGCGAGAGAACTAGCCAAAAACATTCAGTACTTC.

This clonotype was counted at least ten times. This chain connects TRBV20-1 to TRBJ2-1; D possibly matches TRBD1 or TRBD2 (5 bases each). The germline CDR1 and CDR2 sequences are DFQATT and SNEGSKA (reference sequence). This CDR3 region has 18 residues. The V and J ends lost 3 bases and 7 bases respectively, with 28 bases between them. This CDR3 reads CSARGDPSRPVNKNEQFF. The CDR3 nucleotides are TGCAGTGCTAGGGGGGACCCCAGCAGGCCGGTGAATAAGAATGAGCAGTTCTTC.

This clonotype was observed at least ten times. This sequence joins TRBV5-1 and TRBJ2-7, with TRBD2 as a possible D gene (5 bases). Germline V gives CDR1 SGHRS, CDR2 YFSETQ. V was pared by 0 bases and J by 4 bases, with 11 bases between. This CDR3 has 14 amino acids. The CDR3 reads CASSLEAGIYEQYF. CDR3 DNA sequence: TGCGCCAGCAGCTTGGAGGCGGGCATTTACGAGCAGTACTTC.

This clonotype was seen repeatedly, ten times or more. This chain uses TRBV27 with TRBJ2-1, with TRBD1 matching 10 bases. V was pared by 8 bases and J by 8 bases, with 15 bases of the junction left unmatched. Germline V gene data show CDR1 as MNHEY and CDR2 as SMNVEV (reference sequence). This CDR3 is 16 amino acids long. Here the CDR3 DNA reads TGTGCCAGCCGCCCCAGAACGGGACAGGGGTTGGATGAGCAGTTCTTC. Translated, it gives CASRPRTGQGLDEQFF.

The chain recombines TRBV5-1 with TRBJ2-7; D unresolved. The germline V gene encodes CDR1 SGHRS and CDR2 YFSETQ. This CDR3 is built from 14 residues. V was trimmed by 4 bases and J by 2 bases, leaving 13 bases between them. CDR3 sequence reads: CASSVRTEAYEQYF. The CDR3 DNA follows: TGCGCCAGCAGCGTTCGTACAGAAGCCTACGAGCAGTACTTC.

This clonotype was detected ten times or more. V and J are TRBV12-3 or TRBV12-4 and TRBJ1-2; TRBD1 is a possible D gene (5 bases). V was pared by 6 bases and J by 2 bases, with 7 bases between. The length of the CDR3 is 12 residues. The CDR3 coding sequence is TGTGCCAGCAGGACAGCAAACTATGGCTACACCTTC. This codes for CASRTANYGYTF.

CDR3 DNA: TGTGCCAGCAGCTTTAGCGGGAGTATCTCCTACGAGCAGTACGTC. Translating gives CASSFSGSISYEQYV. The rearrangement joins TRBV11-2 to TRBJ2-7; 9 nucleotides line up with TRBD2. The germline V gene encodes CDR1 SGHAT and CDR2 FQNNGV. This CDR3 spans 15 amino acids. The J segment lost 0 bases and the V segment lost 3 bases, leaving 3 bases of the junction unmatched.

The sample holds many counts of this clonotype. The chain uses TRBV29-1 and TRBJ2-5; D remains unclear. There are 12 residues in the CDR3. Germline lookup yields CDR1 SQVTM and CDR2 ANQGSEA. V was trimmed by 3 bases and J by 5 bases, leaving 10 bases between them. The CDR3 is CSVDPAHETQYF. CDR3 coding DNA: TGCAGCGTTGACCCAGCTCACGAGACCCAGTACTTC.

J is TRBJ1-2 and V is TRBV19; no firm D call. CDR1 and CDR2 from the germline V gene are LNHDA and SQIVND (reference sequence). V dropped 5 bases and J dropped 2 bases, with 12 bases sitting between them. This CDR3 contains 14 residues. This chain's CDR3 is CASSEWTENYGYTF. The CDR3 nucleotides are TGTGCCAGTAGTGAGTGGACGGAGAACTATGGCTACACCTTC.

This clonotype was detected once. The DNA of the CDR3 is TGTGCCAGCACTAACCTGGGACTAGCGGGAAGTGAGCAGTTCTTC. Amino acid sequence: CASTNLGLAGSEQFF. The chain has TRBV2 and TRBJ2-1, with 13 bases identical to TRBD2. The CDR3 length is 15 residues. CDR1 SNHLY and CDR2 FYNNEI come from the germline V gene. J gave up 9 bases and V 7 bases, and 9 bases lay outside the gene matches.

This clonotype came up a few times. The J gene is TRBJ2-6, the V gene TRBV30, with D uncertain. Trimming shortened V by 6 bases and J by 4 bases, and 16 bases separated the two germline ends. The germline V gene encodes CDR1 GTSNPN and CDR2 SVGIG (reference sequence). The CDR3 length is 15 residues. The CDR3 DNA is TGTGCCTGTCCCGAGGACGATAGGGGGGCCAACGTCCTGACTTTC. Its translation is CACPEDDRGANVLTF.

There are a few counts of this clonotype. The rearrangement uses TRBV12-3 or TRBV12-4 and TRBJ1-5; TRBD1 matches 10 bases. V lost 5 bases and J lost 7; bases outside the gene matches: 8. This CDR3 contains 15 residues. The CDR3 sequence: CASSPRQGASQPQHF. CDR3 sequence (DNA): TGTGCCAGCAGTCCCAGACAGGGGGCCAGCCAGCCCCAGCATTTT.

The table lists this clonotype with many counts. V and J are TRBV20-1 and TRBJ2-5, with D hard to call. V was clipped by 5 bases and J by 1 base, with 11 bases between them. Germline V gene sequence: CDR1 DFQATT, CDR2 SNEGSKA (reference sequence). CDR3 length: 13 amino acids. The CDR3 DNA sequence: TGCAGTGCTGTCCGGGTCGTCCAAGAGACCCAGTACTTC. Its protein product is CSAVRVVQETQYF.

This clonotype was detected a few times. The rearrangement uses TRBV3-1 and TRBJ2-1; TRBD1 is a possible D gene (6 bases). Trimming took 5 bases from V and 6 from J, leaving 11 bases between them. In germline, CDR1 is LGHDT, CDR2 YNNKEL (reference sequence). The CDR3 covers 13 residues. Here the CDR3 reads CASSARGANEQFF. The DNA of the CDR3 is TGTGCCAGCAGCGCCAGGGGAGCCAATGAGCAGTTCTTC.